This TCR beta chain was found in a study of T cell repertoires in cytomegalovirus infection (dated by TCRdb to between 2017 and 2020). Study-wide context: Alongside well-studied HLA-B-restricted epitopes, the peptide stimulations were aimed at recently identified HLA-C-restricted CMV epitopes, whose presentation resists viral immunomodulation. Because public TCR beta signatures pointed to carriage of CMV infection together with the matching HLA type, the HLA type of each donor mattered for the analysis. Overall results and qualifications from the work: Carriers of CMV infection plus the relevant HLA type were discriminated by the cumulative frequency of public TCR beta family members in the study cohort and in an independent roughly 400-donor cohort. The ex vivo response was dominated by HLA-C-restricted CMV-specific TCR beta clonotypes, which also provided the single most frequent clonotype in two of eight donors.

Per the publication, the treatment or condition label means: in vitro stimulation with specific CMV peptide epitopes to enrich CMV-specific T cells. To note about this clonotype: Its recognized antigen is unknown. No per-base quality is available; no much larger clone lies one base away.

The germline V gene yields SGHVS for CDR1 and FQNEAQ for CDR2. The CDR3 numbers 16 residues from cysteine through phenylalanine. Only CDR3 DNA is held: 48 bases, read in frame from base 1. Trimming leaves V shorter by 1 base and J shorter by 3 bases, with the junction holding 6 bases beyond the gene matches. Sequenced using an Illumina HiSeq 1500. TCRdb cleaned the public reads at Q25 with fastp, built clones with MiXCR and kept in-frame beta chains. Every entry covers one CDR3 protein and lists the most common genes and DNA from its rows. This sample has approximately 470,000 distinct CDR3 sequences in its table, and under 45% of those were observed once. Of the sample, just under 45% is held by the ten largest clones.

The specimen was cultured PBMCs, collected from culture after CMV antigen stimulation. The sequence derives from a human donor in good health (CMV status not recorded). Some clones in this sample may be carry-over from other donors' samples. The chain is made from TRBV7-8 and TRBJ1-5; 7 junctional bases match TRBD1. The DNA reads TGTGCCAGCAGCTTAGGGTTGACAGGGACCAATCAGCCCCAGCATTTT. Its protein product is CASSLGLTGTNQPQHF.